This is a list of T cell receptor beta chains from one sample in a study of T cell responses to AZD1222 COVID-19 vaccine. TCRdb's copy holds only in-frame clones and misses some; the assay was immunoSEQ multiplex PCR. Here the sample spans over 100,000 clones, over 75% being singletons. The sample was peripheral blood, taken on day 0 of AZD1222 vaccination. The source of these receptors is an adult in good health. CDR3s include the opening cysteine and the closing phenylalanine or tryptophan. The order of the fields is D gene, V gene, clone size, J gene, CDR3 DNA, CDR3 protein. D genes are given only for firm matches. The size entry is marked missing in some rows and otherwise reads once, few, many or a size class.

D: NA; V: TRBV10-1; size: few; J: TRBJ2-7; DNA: TGCGCCAGCAGTGAGACCCCGGCTGGGGCCTACGAGCAGTACTTC; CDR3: CASSETPAGAYEQYF
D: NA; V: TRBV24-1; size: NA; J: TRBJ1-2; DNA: TGTGCCACCAAGTCCGCCGGGACCGATCTTCTTGGGAACTATGGCTACACCTTC; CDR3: CATKSAGTDLLGNYGYTF
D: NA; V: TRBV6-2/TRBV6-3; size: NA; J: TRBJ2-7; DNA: TGTGCCAGCAGTACCACCACCTACGAGCAGTACTTC; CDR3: CASSTTTYEQYF
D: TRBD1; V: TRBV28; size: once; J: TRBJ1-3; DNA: TGTGCCAGCAGTGCGCGGGGAGGACAGGCAAACACCATATATTTT; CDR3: CASSARGGQANTIYF
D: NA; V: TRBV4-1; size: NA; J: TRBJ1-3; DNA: TGCGCCAGCAGCCCAGCGTCTGGAAACACCATATATTTT; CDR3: CASSPASGNTIYF
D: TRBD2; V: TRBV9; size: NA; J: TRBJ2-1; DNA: TGTGCCAGCAGCGTAGTAGCGGGAGGGGGTAGGAATGAGCAGTTCTTC; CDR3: CASSVVAGGGRNEQFF
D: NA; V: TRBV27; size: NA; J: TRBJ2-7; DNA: TGTGCCAGCAGCCTCCGTAATTTCTACGAGCAGTACTTC; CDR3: CASSLRNFYEQYF
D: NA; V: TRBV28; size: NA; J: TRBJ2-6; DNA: TGTGCCAGCAGTTTATTCGGGGCTGGGGCCAACGTCCTGACTTTC; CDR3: CASSLFGAGANVLTF
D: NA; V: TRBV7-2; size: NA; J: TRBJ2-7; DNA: TGTGCCAGCAGCTTAGGATCCGCTTCCCTCGAGCAGTACTTC; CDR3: CASSLGSASLEQYF
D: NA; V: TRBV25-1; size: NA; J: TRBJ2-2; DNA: TGTGCCAGCAGTGATGCCGTCTCGAACACCGGGGAGCTGTTTTTT; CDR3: CASSDAVSNTGELFF
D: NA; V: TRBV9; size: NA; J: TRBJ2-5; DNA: TGTGCCAGCAGCACTCGGACAGAAGAGACCCAGTACTTC; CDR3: CASSTRTEETQYF
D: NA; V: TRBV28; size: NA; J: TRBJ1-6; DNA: TGTGCCACTCATCCAGGAGTAAACCTTTCACCCCTCCACTTT; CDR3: CATHPGVNLSPLHF
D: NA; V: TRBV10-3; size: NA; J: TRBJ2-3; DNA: TGTGCCATCAGAGATAGCGCCAAAATTAGCACAGATACGCAGTATTTT; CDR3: CAIRDSAKISTDTQYF
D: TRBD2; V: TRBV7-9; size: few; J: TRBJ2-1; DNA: TGTGCCAGCAGCAGGTCCGGGACTAGCGGGAGGAATGAGCAGTTCTTC; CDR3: CASSRSGTSGRNEQFF
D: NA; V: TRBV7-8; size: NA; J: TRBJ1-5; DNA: TGTGCCAGCAGCTTAGAGCCCACAAGCAATCAGCCCCAGCATTTT; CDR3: CASSLEPTSNQPQHF
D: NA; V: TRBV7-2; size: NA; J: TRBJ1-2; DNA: TGTGCCAGCAGCTTAGTCGGGGTCTATGGCTACACCTTC; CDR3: CASSLVGVYGYTF
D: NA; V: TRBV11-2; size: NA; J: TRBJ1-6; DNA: TGTGCCAGCAGCGGGCCGCTTGTCTATAATTCACCCCTCCACTTT; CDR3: CASSGPLVYNSPLHF
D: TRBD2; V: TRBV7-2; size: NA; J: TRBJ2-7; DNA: TGTGCCAGCAGCTTAGGTCCTAGCGGGTCCCTTATCGAGCAGTACTTC; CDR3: CASSLGPSGSLIEQYF
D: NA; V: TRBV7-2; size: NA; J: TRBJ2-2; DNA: TGTGCCAGCAGCCCAGGGGGGCAGAAAAACACCGGGGAGCTGTTTTTT; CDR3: CASSPGGQKNTGELFF
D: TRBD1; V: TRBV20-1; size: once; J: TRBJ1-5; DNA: TGCAGTGCTAGTACAGGGGGCTTTGTTCAGCCCCAGCATTTT; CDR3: CSASTGGFVQPQHF
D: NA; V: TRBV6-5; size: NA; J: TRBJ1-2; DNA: TGTGCCAGCAGAGGACAACCGACGGGTGGCTACACCTTC; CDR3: CASRGQPTGGYTF
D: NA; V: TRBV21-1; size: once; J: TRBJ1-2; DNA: TGTGCCAGCACCCCTTACGGACAGTGGAGCGATGGCTACACCTTC; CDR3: CASTPYGQWSDGYTF
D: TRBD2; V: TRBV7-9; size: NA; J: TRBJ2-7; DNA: TGTGCCAGCTTCGGCAGCGGGAACGAGCAGTACTTC; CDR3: CASFGSGNEQYF
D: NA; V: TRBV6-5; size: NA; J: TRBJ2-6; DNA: TGTGCCAGCAGAGATGGGACGACTGGGGCCAACGTCCTGACTTTC; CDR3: CASRDGTTGANVLTF
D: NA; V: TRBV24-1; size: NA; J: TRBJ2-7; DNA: TGTGCCACCAGTAGGGGAAACTCCTACGAGCAGTACTTC; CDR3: CATSRGNSYEQYF
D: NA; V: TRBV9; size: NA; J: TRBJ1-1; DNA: TGTGCCAGCAGCGTAGACCCTTCAAGGCAGGGGACGTACGGTGAAGCTTTCTTT; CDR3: CASSVDPSRQGTYGEAFF
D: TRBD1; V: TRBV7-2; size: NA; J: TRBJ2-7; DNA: TGTGCCAGCAGCTTGGGACAGGGGGTTCTCTACGAGCAGTACTTC; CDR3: CASSLGQGVLYEQYF
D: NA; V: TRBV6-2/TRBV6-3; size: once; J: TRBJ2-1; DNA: TGTGCCAGCAGTTACACGGCGGAAGCCAATGAGCAGTTCTTC; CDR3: CASSYTAEANEQFF
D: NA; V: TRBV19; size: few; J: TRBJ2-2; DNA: TGTGCCAGTACCCCGTCTAACATTCCCTTCCCCGGGGAGCTGTTTTTT; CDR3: CASTPSNIPFPGELFF
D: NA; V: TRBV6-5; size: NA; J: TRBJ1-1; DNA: TGTGCCAGCAGTTACTCAAGGGTTGCTTTCTTT; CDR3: CASSYSRVAFF
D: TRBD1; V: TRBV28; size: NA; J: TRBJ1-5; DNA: TGTGCCAGCAGTCTACCCGGGACAGGGGGGGTCTCTCGGCCCCAGCATTTT; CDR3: CASSLPGTGGVSRPQHF
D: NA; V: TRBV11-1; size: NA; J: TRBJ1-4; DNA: TGTGCCAGCAGCTTATCTTCCGCAACTAATGAAAAACTGTTTTTT; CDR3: CASSLSSATNEKLFF
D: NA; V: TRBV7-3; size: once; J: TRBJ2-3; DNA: TGTGCCAGCAGCCCATTGGCGGCAGATACGCAGTATTTT; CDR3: CASSPLAADTQYF
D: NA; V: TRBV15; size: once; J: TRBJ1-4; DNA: TGTGCCACCAGCAGAGAAAATTACGAAAAACTGTTTTTT; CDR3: CATSRENYEKLFF
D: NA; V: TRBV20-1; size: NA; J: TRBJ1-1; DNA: TGCAGTGCTATCGAGAACACTGAAGCTTTCTTT; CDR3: CSAIENTEAFF
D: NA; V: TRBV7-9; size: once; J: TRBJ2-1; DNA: TGTGCCAGCAGCTTACCCTCCGTACGAGCGCGGCCTTCCTACAATGAGCAGTTCTTC; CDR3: CASSLPSVRARPSYNEQFF
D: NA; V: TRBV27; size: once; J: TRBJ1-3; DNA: TGTGCCAGCAGTCCCATTATGTCGGGACGTAGCTCTGGAAACACCATATATTTT; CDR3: CASSPIMSGRSSGNTIYF
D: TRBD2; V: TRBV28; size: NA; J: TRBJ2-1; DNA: TGTGCCAGCAGTGCCCGGACTAGCGGGAGAGAGGGGATTGAGCAGTTCTTC; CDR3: CASSARTSGREGIEQFF
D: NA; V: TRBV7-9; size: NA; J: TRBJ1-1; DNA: TGTGCCAGCAGCTTAGACAGCGCTTGGACTGAAGCTTTCTTT; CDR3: CASSLDSAWTEAFF
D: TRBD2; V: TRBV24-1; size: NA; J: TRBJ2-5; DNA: TGTGCCACCAGTGAGGTGGGGAGGGGCGCAGTGACCCAGTACTTC; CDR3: CATSEVGRGAVTQYF
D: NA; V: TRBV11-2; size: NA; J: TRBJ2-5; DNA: TGTGCCAGCAGCTCCTCCTTCAGTTCGGAGACCCAGTACTTC; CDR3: CASSSSFSSETQYF